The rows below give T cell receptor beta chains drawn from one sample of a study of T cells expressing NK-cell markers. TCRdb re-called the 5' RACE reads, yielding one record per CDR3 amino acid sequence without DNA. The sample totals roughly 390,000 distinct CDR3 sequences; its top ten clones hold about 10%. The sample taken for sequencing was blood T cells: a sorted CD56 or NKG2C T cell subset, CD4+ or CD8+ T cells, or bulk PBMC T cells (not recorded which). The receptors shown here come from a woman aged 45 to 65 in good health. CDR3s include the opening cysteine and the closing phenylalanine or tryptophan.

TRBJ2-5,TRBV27,CASTHKGETQYF
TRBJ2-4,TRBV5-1,CASSFAGQNRLSIQYF
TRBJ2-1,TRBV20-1,CSATGGRRANEQFF
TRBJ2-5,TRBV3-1,CASNSQAFQETQYF
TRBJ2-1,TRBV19,CASSPWGQGFNEQFF
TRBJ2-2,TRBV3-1,CASSPTSGLTGELFF
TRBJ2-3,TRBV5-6,CASSYDSPWDTQYF
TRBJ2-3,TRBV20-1,CSARVKIAGAADTQYF
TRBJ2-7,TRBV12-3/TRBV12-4,CASASGLYEQYF
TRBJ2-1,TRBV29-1,CSVTPGLASNEQFF
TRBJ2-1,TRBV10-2,CASRGTSGRQGEQFF
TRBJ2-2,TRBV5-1,CASSRGATGELFF
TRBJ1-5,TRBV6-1,CASSEGKSTNQPQHF
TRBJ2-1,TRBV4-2,CASSQEREVYNEQFF
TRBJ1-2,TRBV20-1,CSAYRERGYTF
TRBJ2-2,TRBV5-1,CASSLDGVLNTGELFF
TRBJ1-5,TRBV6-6,CASIDRGPQPQHF
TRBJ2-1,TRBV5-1,CASSLAIGAGDEQFF
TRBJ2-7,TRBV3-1,CASSQGTTYEQYF
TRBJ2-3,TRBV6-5,CASRTSGSSYTQYF
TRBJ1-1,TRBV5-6,CASSGEGWGNTEAFF
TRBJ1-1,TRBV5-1,CASRPGGLASTEAFF
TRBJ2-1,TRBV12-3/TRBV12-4,CASSLPRGGMFF
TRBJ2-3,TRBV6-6,CASSYTHTGDRTDTQYF
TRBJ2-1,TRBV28,CASIEGGERDEQFF
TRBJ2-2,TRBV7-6,CASSPSGVYTGELFF
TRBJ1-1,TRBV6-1,CATDSLSWNTEAFF
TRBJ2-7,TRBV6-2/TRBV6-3,CASSYSADYYEQYF
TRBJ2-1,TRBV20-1,CSATAIPSSYNEQFF
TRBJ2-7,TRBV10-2,CASNNRGGRVYSYEQYF
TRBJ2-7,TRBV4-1,CASSQDRDSGRSYEQYF
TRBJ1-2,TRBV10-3,CAISAGQENGYTF
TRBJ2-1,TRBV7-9,CASSLIRLDEQFF
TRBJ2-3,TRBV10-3,CATKPSGSSTDTQYF
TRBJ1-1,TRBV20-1,CSLTNRGNMNTEAFF
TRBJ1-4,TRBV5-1,CASSLGTFAGNEKLFF
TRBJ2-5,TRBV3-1,CASSQEISGKETQYF
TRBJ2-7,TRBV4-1,CASSLPGQASGWYF
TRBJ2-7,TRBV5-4,CASSLAGSGRGYEQYF
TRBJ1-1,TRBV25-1,CASSESTPNTEAFF